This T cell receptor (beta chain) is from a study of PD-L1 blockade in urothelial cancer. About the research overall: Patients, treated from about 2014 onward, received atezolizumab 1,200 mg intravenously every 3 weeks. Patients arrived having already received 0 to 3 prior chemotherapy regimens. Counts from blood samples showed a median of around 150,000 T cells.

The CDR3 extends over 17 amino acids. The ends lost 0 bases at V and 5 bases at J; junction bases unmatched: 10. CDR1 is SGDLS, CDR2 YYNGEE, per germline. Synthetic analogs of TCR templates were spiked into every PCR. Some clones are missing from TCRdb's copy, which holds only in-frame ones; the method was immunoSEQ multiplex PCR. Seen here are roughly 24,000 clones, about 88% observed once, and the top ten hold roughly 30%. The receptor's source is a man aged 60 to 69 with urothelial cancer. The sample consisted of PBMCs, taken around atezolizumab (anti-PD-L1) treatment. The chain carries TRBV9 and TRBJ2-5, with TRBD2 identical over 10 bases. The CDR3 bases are TGTGCCAGCAGCGTAGGGTCCAGCGGGGGGGCCCTGGAGACCCAGTACTTC. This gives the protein CASSVGSSGGALETQYF.